A single sample gave rise to the 30 T cell receptor beta chains below, sequenced in a study of shared clonotypes between healthy human individuals (dated by TCRdb to 2018 to 2020). The protocol used for the library was the immunoSEQ multiplex PCR assay. Not all clones reach the TCRdb copy of this immuneACCESS table, which keeps in-frame sequences only. Checked studies attribute under half of the gap to unresolved V genes and leave the rest unexplained. Within this sample are around 700,000 clones, with 72% of them counted one time only. The ten largest account for 1.8% of the sample. Sequencing was done on a sample of memory CD4+ T cells sorted from blood. The cell subset or site label, read with the paper, signifies: CD45RA-negative fraction. The origin of the receptors is a woman aged 25 to 39 in good health.

CDR3 sequence: CASSLSTANTGELFF. CDR3 nucleotides: TGTGCCAGCAGCTTATCGACCGCGAACACCGGGGAGCTGTTTTTT. J is TRBJ2-2 and V is TRBV11-2; D is ambiguous. Trimming left V 2 bases short and J 0 bases short, with 7 bases between. This CDR3 is built from 15 residues. The germline V gene has CDR1 SGHAT and CDR2 FQNNGV.

This chain uses TRBV5-6 with TRBJ2-4; D is possibly TRBD1 or TRBD2 (7 bases each). V was cut by 10 bases and J by 5 bases, with 19 bases left in between. Germline V gives CDR1 SGHDT, CDR2 YYEEEE. The length of the CDR3 is 14 residues. This CDR3 reads CASRGAGGENIQYF. CDR3 bases: TGTGCCTCCCGGGGCGCAGGGGGGGAAAACATTCAGTACTTC.

V is TRBV27 and J is TRBJ2-5; the match to TRBD2 covers 11 bases. V gave up 7 bases and J gave up 3 bases; unmatched junction bases: 10. Germline V lookup: CDR1 MNHEY, CDR2 SMNVEV (reference sequence). This CDR3 is built from 16 residues. CDR3 DNA: TGTGCCAGCAAAACCGGACTAGCGGGTTTAAAAGAGACCCAGTACTTC. As protein: CASKTGLAGLKETQYF.

This clone was recorded once. J is TRBJ1-2 and V is TRBV2, with D unclear. Trimming left V 6 bases short and J 3 bases short, with 11 bases between. The germline V gene encodes CDR1 SNHLY and CDR2 FYNNEI. This CDR3 has 13 residues. CDR3 sequence: CASSPTVDYGYTF. The CDR3 region has the DNA TGTGCCAGCAGCCCGACGGTCGACTATGGCTACACCTTC.

The chain employs TRBV28 and TRBJ2-7, with D possibly TRBD1 on 8 matching bases. With 5 bases removed from V and 6 bases from J, the gap between germline ends came to 17 bases. Germline CDR1 and CDR2: MDHEN and SYDVKM. The CDR3 is 14 amino acids. CDR3 DNA: TGTGCCAGCAGTGGGTACAGGGGGGGGATCGAGCAGTACTTC. This encodes CASSGYRGGIEQYF.

The J gene is TRBJ1-5, the V gene TRBV18, with 9 bases lining up with TRBD1. Germline V CDR1 and CDR2: KGHSH, LQKENI. The CDR3 contains 14 residues. The V segment lost 2 bases and the J segment 6 bases; nucleotides outside the gene matches: 2. CDR3 nucleotides: TGTGCCAGCTCACCAGACAGGGGGGGTCAGCCCCAGCATTTT. Translation: CASSPDRGGQPQHF.

The chain combines TRBV5-1 with TRBJ2-7; the D gene is possibly TRBD1 (5 bases). Germline CDR1 SGHRS, CDR2 YFSETQ. This CDR3 contains 17 residues. Trimming left V 4 bases short and J 0 bases short, with 20 bases between. The CDR3 reads CASSPGPTVEPSYEQYF. The CDR3 region has the DNA TGCGCCAGCAGCCCTGGCCCGACAGTGGAACCCTCCTACGAGCAGTACTTC.

V and J are TRBV5-4 and TRBJ2-4; no clear D. V lost 4 bases and J 3 bases, leaving 8 bases between the germline ends. The CDR3 is 13 amino acids. CDR1 SGHNT and CDR2 YYREEE come from the germline V gene (reference sequence). The CDR3: CASSPLDKNIQYF. CDR3 DNA sequence: TGTGCCAGCAGCCCCCTTGACAAAAACATTCAGTACTTC.

This chain joins TRBV25-1 and TRBJ2-2, with a weak D call TRBD1 (6 bases). The CDR3 sequence is 16 residues long. Germline CDR1 MGHDK, CDR2 SYGVNS. Trimming pared 2 bases from V and 6 bases from J, leaving 16 bases between. The DNA for the CDR3 is TGTGCCAGCAGTGAACGGTCAGGGGCCTTCGCCGGGGAGCTGTTTTTT. It is translated as CASSERSGAFAGELFF.

This clone was seen only once. V is TRBV5-1 and J is TRBJ1-3; D is unresolved. Trimming left V 0 bases short and J 2 bases short, with 12 bases between. In germline, CDR1 is SGHRS, CDR2 YFSETQ. The CDR3 sequence is 16 residues long. The CDR3 region is CASSLGSSNAGNTIYF. CDR3 nucleotide sequence: TGCGCCAGCAGCTTGGGATCCAGCAATGCTGGAAACACCATATATTTT.

The V gene is TRBV7-9, the J gene TRBJ1-1; D is unresolved. This CDR3 is built from 11 residues. Germline CDR1 and CDR2: SEHNR and FQNEAQ (reference sequence). V dropped 7 bases and J dropped 3 bases, with 6 bases sitting between them. The chain's CDR3 is CASTGDTEAFF. CDR3 bases: TGTGCCAGCACCGGGGACACTGAAGCTTTCTTT.

This clone was picked up many times. The gene calls are TRBV5-1 and TRBJ1-1, with a tentative D call TRBD1 (6 bases). Germline CDR1 and CDR2: SGHRS and YFSETQ. There are 15 residues in the CDR3. V was clipped by 2 bases and J by 1 base, with 12 bases between them. In DNA, the CDR3 is TGCGCCAGCAGCTTTGCCGGGACACCGAACACTGAAGCTTTCTTT. Its translation: CASSFAGTPNTEAFF.

This clone showed up just once. Other nucleotide sequences from this sample produce the same CDR3. This rearrangement joins TRBV7-2 to TRBJ2-3, with TRBD1 matching over 7 bases. The germline gives CDR1 SGHTA, CDR2 FQGNSA. V gave up 6 bases and J gave up 5 bases; unmatched junction bases: 5. This CDR3 region has 13 residues. CDR3 sequence (DNA): TGTGCCAGCAGTCGTGGACAGGTAGATACGCAGTATTTT. This sequence encodes CASSRGQVDTQYF.

This chain links TRBV12-2 with TRBJ2-2; TRBD2 reflects the table's D call only, with no check against the DNA. TRBV12-2 is given as a pseudogene. CDR3 length: 18 amino acids. The CDR3 sequence: CASRLAPALAGNTGELFF. Written as DNA, the CDR3 is TGTGCAAGTCGCTTAGCGCCCGCCCTAGCGGGGAACACCGGGGAGCTGTTTTTT.

The J gene is TRBJ1-5, the V gene TRBV30; weak D call: TRBD1 (5 bases). Trimming removed 1 base from V and 6 bases from J, with 19 bases in between. This CDR3 is built from 16 residues. The germline gives CDR1 GTSNPN, CDR2 SVGIG (reference sequence). The CDR3 DNA follows: TGTGCCTGGAGTGGGGACCCTCGGGGCGCAGGTCAGCCCCAGCATTTT. Translation gives CAWSGDPRGAGQPQHF.

The chain joins TRBV19 to TRBJ1-5; D gene uncertain. CDR1 is LNHDA and CDR2 is SQIVND in the germline V gene (reference sequence). The CDR3 loop spans 14 amino acids. V lost 3 bases to trimming and J lost 1 base, with 7 bases between them. The CDR3 DNA reads TGTGCCAGTAGTATGTGGGGAAGCAATCAGCCCCAGCATTTT. Protein: CASSMWGSNQPQHF. The full variable domain, its missing parts supplied by reference TRBV19 and TRBJ1-5, is DGGITQSPKYLFRKEGQNVTLSCEQNLNHDAMYWYRQDPGQGLRLIYYSQIVNDFQKGDIAEGYSVSREKKESFPLTVTSAQKNPTAFYLCASSMWGSNQPQHFGDGTRLSIL.

J is TRBJ1-2 and V is TRBV19; perhaps TRBD1 as D (5 bases). V was cut by 3 bases and J by 0 bases, with 14 bases left in between. Germline assignment: CDR1 LNHDA and CDR2 SQIVND (reference sequence). This CDR3 has 16 residues. The CDR3 region has the DNA TGTGCCAGTAGTATTCCCGGAGCACAGGCTAACTATGGCTACACCTTC. It specifies CASSIPGAQANYGYTF.

The chain links TRBV5-1 to TRBJ2-5; 7 nucleotides align to TRBD2. V shed 6 bases, J shed 4 bases, and the junction held 15 bases outside the gene matches. The CDR3 length is 16 residues. Germline-derived CDR1 and CDR2 are SGHRS and YFSETQ. The CDR3 DNA sequence: TGCGCCAGCATTAAGGGCGGGAGAGGGCAGACAGAGACCCAGTACTTC. It codes for CASIKGGRGQTETQYF.

V gene TRBV28 combines with J gene TRBJ1-2, with no clear D. From germline, CDR1 is MDHEN and CDR2 SYDVKM. The CDR3 contains 13 residues. The V gene lost 3 bases and the J gene lost 8 bases, with 13 bases spanning the gap. Written as DNA, the CDR3 is TGTGCCAGCAGTTTCAGGAGACACAGAGGCTACACCTTC. Amino acids: CASSFRRHRGYTF.

The J gene is TRBJ2-1, the V gene TRBV29-1, with D tentatively TRBD2 (6 bases). Germline loops: CDR1 SQVTM, CDR2 ANQGSEA. Trimming pared 3 bases from V and 9 bases from J, leaving 15 bases between. The CDR3 is made up of 13 amino acids. As DNA, the CDR3 is TGCAGCGTTGACTTACTAGCCGCGGGTGAGCAGTTCTTC. It codes for CSVDLLAAGEQFF.

The chain joins TRBV10-2 to TRBJ2-7, with 7 bases identical to TRBD2. The length of the CDR3 is 15 residues. From germline, CDR1 is WSHSY and CDR2 SAAADI. J lost 2 bases, V lost 2 bases, and 6 bases had no gene match. The CDR3 is CASSELGGGPYEQYF. In DNA, the CDR3 is TGCGCCAGCAGTGAGCTGGGCGGGGGACCCTACGAGCAGTACTTC.

This clone was seen once. V is TRBV28 and J is TRBJ2-7; maybe TRBD2 (6 bases). The CDR3 sequence is 15 residues long. Trimming removed 5 bases at V and 0 bases at J, with 14 bases between. Germline CDR1 and CDR2: MDHEN and SYDVKM. CDR3 in amino acids: CASSTFGGVSYEQYF. The CDR3 region has the DNA TGTGCCAGCAGTACCTTCGGGGGAGTCTCCTACGAGCAGTACTTC.

Relative to its sample, this clone is medium-sized. The chain recombines TRBV2 with TRBJ1-1; D is unclear. V was clipped by 7 bases and J by 1 base, with 25 bases between them. Germline loops: CDR1 SNHLY, CDR2 FYNNEI. CDR3 length: 18 amino acids. The CDR3, as DNA: TGTGCCAGCATCGCGCTTACGGGAGACTGGTCGCCGAACACTGAAGCTTTCTTT. The encoded protein is CASIALTGDWSPNTEAFF.

Concerning this clone itself: A much larger clone lies one base from this, so it may be a read error. Distinct nucleotide sequences in the sample also encode this CDR3. The chain has TRBV27 and TRBJ2-3; 10 bases are a match to TRBD2. Germline V CDR1 and CDR2: MNHEY, SMNVEV (reference sequence). The V gene end was trimmed by 5 bases and the J gene end by 1 base; junction bases not matched to a gene: 3. This CDR3 has 15 amino acids. The CDR3 loop is CASSPLAGGTDTQYF. In DNA form, the CDR3 reads TGTGCCAGCAGTCCCCTAGCGGGAGGCACAGATACGCAGTATTTT.

The chain couples TRBV13 to TRBJ2-7; 7 nucleotides match TRBD2. CDR3 length: 15 residues. Trimming at V came to 5 bases and at J to 4 bases, leaving 11 bases not matched to a gene. Per the germline V gene, CDR1 is PRHDT and CDR2 is FYEKMQ (reference sequence). As DNA, the CDR3 is TGTGCCAGCAGCCGCAAGACTAGCAGTATGTACGAGCAGTACTTC. This encodes CASSRKTSSMYEQYF.

V is TRBV18 and J is TRBJ2-5; D is perhaps TRBD1 or TRBD2 (5 bases each). Per germline, CDR1 KGHSH and CDR2 LQKENI. CDR3 length: 15 amino acids. V was trimmed by 1 base and J by 2 bases, leaving 11 bases between them. The CDR3 loop is CASSPRYGGQETQYF. The CDR3 DNA follows: TGTGCCAGCTCACCACGGTATGGGGGTCAAGAGACCCAGTACTTC.

A word on this clone: Distinct nucleotide sequences in the sample also encode this CDR3. The rearrangement links TRBV7-2 to TRBJ2-1; no clear D. V lost 1 base and J lost 4, with 8 bases in between. Germline CDR1 SGHTA, CDR2 FQGNSA. The length of the CDR3 is 14 residues. CDR3 protein: CASSLGSIYNEQFF. CDR3 coding DNA: TGTGCCAGCAGCTTAGGATCGATATACAATGAGCAGTTCTTC.

This clone was observed a few times. J is TRBJ2-5 and V is TRBV29-1; 7 bases are a match to TRBD2. Per germline, CDR1 SQVTM and CDR2 ANQGSEA. The CDR3 is 14 amino acids. The CDR3 here is CSSSWGEGPETQYF. The CDR3 nucleotides are TGCAGTTCATCGTGGGGGGAGGGTCCAGAGACCCAGTACTTC.

V is TRBV6-1 and J is TRBJ1-5; D might be TRBD1 (5 bases). The germline CDR1 and CDR2 sequences are MNHNS and SASEGT. The V gene lost 8 bases and the J gene lost 3 bases, with 11 bases spanning the gap. The CDR3 is made up of 13 amino acids. The CDR3 loop reads CASGDSYNQPQHF. The CDR3 nucleotides are TGTGCCAGCGGAGACAGCTACAATCAGCCCCAGCATTTT.

This rearrangement joins TRBV18 to TRBJ2-7; D not certain. Germline V gene data show CDR1 as KGHSH and CDR2 as LQKENI. V was clipped by 0 bases and J by 1 base, with 4 bases between them. CDR3 size: 13 residues. CDR3 amino acids: CASSPPHSYEQYF. CDR3 sequence (DNA): TGTGCCAGCTCACCACCGCATTCCTACGAGCAGTACTTC.